This TCR beta chain came from a study of radiation and T cells in renal cell carcinoma. CDR3 length: 15 residues. Germline assignment: CDR1 MNHNY and CDR2 SVGAGI (reference sequence). Trimming took 5 bases from V and 1 from J, leaving 14 bases between them. In the case of this clone: Its matching antigen is unknown.

General study findings and limits: From baseline, blood top tumor clonotypes peaked at 2 weeks post-radiation. No pretreatment tumor biopsies were available for baseline clonotypes.

Time point in this sample: blood 2 weeks post-SBRT. The treatment was: 15 Gy SBRT to primary tumor, nephrectomy 4 weeks later. Serial blood draws occurred at baseline and 2 and 4 weeks post-SBRT. This renal cell carcinoma was of the clear cell type. Clones were sequenced by immunoSEQ multiplex PCR, and TCRdb holds only the in-frame ones, with some missing. Of around 130,000 clones detected, more than 75% appear once; the ten largest clones hold 5.8%. The chain has TRBV6-6 and TRBJ1-1; D unresolved. The starting material was blood, obtained from a patient whose treatment included radiotherapy and nephrectomy. The source is a woman aged 70-85 years with renal cell carcinoma. CDR3 in amino acids: CASSGPETPNTEAFF. CDR3 nucleotide sequence: TGTGCCAGCAGTGGGCCCGAGACACCGAACACTGAAGCTTTCTTT.